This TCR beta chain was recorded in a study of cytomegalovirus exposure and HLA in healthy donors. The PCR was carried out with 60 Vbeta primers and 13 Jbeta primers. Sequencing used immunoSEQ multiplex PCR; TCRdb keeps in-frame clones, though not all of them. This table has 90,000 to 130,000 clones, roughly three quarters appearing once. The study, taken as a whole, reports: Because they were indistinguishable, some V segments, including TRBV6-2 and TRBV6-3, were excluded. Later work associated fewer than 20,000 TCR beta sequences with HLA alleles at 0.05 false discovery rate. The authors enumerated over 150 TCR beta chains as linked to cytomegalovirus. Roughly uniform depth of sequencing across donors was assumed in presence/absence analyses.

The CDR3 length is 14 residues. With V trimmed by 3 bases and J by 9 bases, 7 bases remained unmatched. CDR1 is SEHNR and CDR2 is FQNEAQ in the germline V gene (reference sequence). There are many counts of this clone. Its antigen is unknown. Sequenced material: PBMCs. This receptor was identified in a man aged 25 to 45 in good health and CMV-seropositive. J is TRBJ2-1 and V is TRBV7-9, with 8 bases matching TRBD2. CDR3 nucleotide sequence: TGTGCCAGCAGCTTGAGTCTAGCGGGTGGTGAGCAGTTCTTC. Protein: CASSLSLAGGEQFF. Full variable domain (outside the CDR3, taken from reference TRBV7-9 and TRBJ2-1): DTGVSQNPRHKITKRGQNVTFRCDPISEHNRLYWYRQTLGQGPEFLTYFQNEAQLEKSRLLSDRFSAERPKGSFSTLEIQRTEQGDSAMYLCASSLSLAGGEQFFGPGTRLTVL.